A selection of T cell receptor beta chains follows, all from one sample in a study of cytomegalovirus exposure and HLA in healthy donors. Measured with immunoSEQ multiplex PCR; TCRdb has only the in-frame clones, and not every one. The data contain about 76,000 clones, 65% to 80% of them singletons. The sample comprised PBMCs. These receptors were collected from a woman aged 40 to 50 in good health and CMV-seropositive. Both conserved end residues are part of each CDR3. D genes are given only for firm matches. Clone size, where shown, is once, few, many, or a class for clones that have expanded.

V: TRBV5-1; D: TRBD2; size: .; J: TRBJ2-3; CDR3: CASSYGRVTDTQYF; DNA: TGCGCCAGCAGCTATGGGAGGGTCACAGATACGCAGTATTTT
V: TRBV19; D: .; size: .; J: TRBJ1-4; CDR3: CASSLQGPEKLFF; DNA: TGTGCCAGTAGCTTACAGGGCCCTGAAAAACTGTTTTTT
V: TRBV4-2; D: TRBD2; size: .; J: TRBJ2-3; CDR3: CASSQGRTSGVSTDTQYF; DNA: TGTGCCAGCAGCCAAGGGCGAACTAGCGGGGTAAGCACAGATACGCAGTATTTT
V: TRBV27; D: .; size: .; J: TRBJ1-5; CDR3: CASADNQDQPQHF; DNA: TGTGCCAGCGCTGACAATCAGGATCAGCCCCAGCATTTT
V: TRBV6-5; D: TRBD1; size: .; J: TRBJ2-1; CDR3: CASSYGQGDNEQFF; DNA: TGTGCCAGCAGTTACGGACAGGGGGACAATGAGCAGTTCTTC
V: TRBV4-3; D: TRBD2; size: .; J: TRBJ2-1; CDR3: CASSRLAGGEIFYNEQFF; DNA: TGCGCCAGCAGCCGACTAGCGGGGGGGGAGATATTCTACAATGAGCAGTTCTTC
V: TRBV30; D: .; size: .; J: TRBJ2-3; CDR3: CAWSNLRDTQYF; DNA: TGTGCCTGGAGTAACTTGAGGGATACGCAGTATTTT
V: TRBV6-5; D: .; size: .; J: TRBJ2-2; CDR3: CASSLSAGRTGELFF; DNA: TGTGCCAGCTCCCTCTCCGCGGGACGAACCGGGGAGCTGTTTTTT
V: TRBV20-1; D: .; size: .; J: TRBJ2-7; CDR3: CSARTGYEQYF; DNA: TGCAGTGCAAGAACGGGATACGAGCAGTACTTC
V: TRBV7-9; D: .; size: .; J: TRBJ2-7; CDR3: CASSQRGSSYEQYF; DNA: TGTGCCAGCAGCCAGAGGGGGTCCTCCTACGAGCAGTACTTC
V: TRBV29-1; D: .; size: few; J: TRBJ1-5; CDR3: CSVRSSNQPQHF; DNA: TGCAGCGTTCGGAGTAGCAATCAGCCCCAGCATTTT
V: TRBV12-5; D: TRBD1; size: .; J: TRBJ1-1; CDR3: CASGTDRGGTEAFF; DNA: TGTGCTAGTGGCACGGACAGGGGTGGCACTGAAGCTTTCTTT
V: TRBV30; D: .; size: .; J: TRBJ2-7; CDR3: CAADNRYEQYF; DNA: TGTGCCGCCGACAACAGGTACGAGCAGTACTTC
V: TRBV28; D: TRBD1; size: few; J: TRBJ1-1; CDR3: CASRHRGNTEAFF; DNA: TGTGCCAGCAGACACAGGGGCAACACTGAAGCTTTCTTT
V: TRBV13; D: .; size: .; J: TRBJ1-1; CDR3: CASSFGQGNTEAFF; DNA: TGTGCCAGCAGCTTCGGGCAGGGTAACACTGAAGCTTTCTTT
V: TRBV11-2; D: .; size: .; J: TRBJ1-2; CDR3: CASSLVLESNYGYTF; DNA: TGTGCCAGCAGCTTAGTACTGGAGTCTAACTATGGCTACACCTTC
V: TRBV9; D: TRBD1; size: .; J: TRBJ1-5; CDR3: CASSLGQGLYQPQHF; DNA: TGTGCCAGCAGCTTGGGACAGGGATTATATCAGCCCCAGCATTTT
V: TRBV19; D: TRBD2; size: few; J: TRBJ2-3; CDR3: CASSLGTSGLTDTQYF; DNA: TGTGCCAGTAGTCTCGGGACTAGCGGACTCACAGATACGCAGTATTTT
V: TRBV5-4; D: .; size: .; J: TRBJ2-1; CDR3: CASSQRVKSGNEQFF; DNA: TGTGCCAGCAGCCAGCGAGTCAAATCCGGGAATGAGCAGTTCTTC
V: TRBV29-1; D: .; size: .; J: TRBJ1-3; CDR3: CSVSDGSSGNTIYF; DNA: TGCAGCGTGTCTGATGGCAGCTCTGGAAACACCATATATTTT
V: TRBV10-1; D: .; size: .; J: TRBJ2-5; CDR3: CASSESGAPGETQYF; DNA: TGCGCCAGCAGTGAGTCGGGGGCCCCCGGGGAGACCCAGTACTTC
V: TRBV28; D: TRBD2; size: .; J: TRBJ2-2; CDR3: CASSSPDGLAGGPDGELFF; DNA: TGTGCCAGCAGTTCCCCCGATGGACTAGCGGGGGGGCCGGACGGGGAGCTGTTTTTT
V: TRBV30; D: .; size: .; J: TRBJ2-7; CDR3: CACTGFDEQYF; DNA: TGTGCCTGTACAGGGTTCGACGAGCAGTACTTC
V: TRBV19; D: TRBD1; size: .; J: TRBJ1-1; CDR3: CASTLTGGGTEAFF; DNA: TGTGCCAGTACCTTGACAGGGGGCGGGACTGAAGCTTTCTTT
V: TRBV28; D: .; size: .; J: TRBJ1-1; CDR3: CASKPNRALNTEAFF; DNA: TGTGCCAGCAAACCAAACAGGGCGTTGAACACTGAAGCTTTCTTT